Listed below are T cell receptor beta chains from one sample, sequenced in a study of blood T cell repertoires in COVID-19. Sequenced by immunoSEQ multiplex PCR; TCRdb stores in-frame clones only, minus some. The sample lists 100,000 to 150,000 clones; over 75% were seen once. The specimen was peripheral blood. All receptors come from a man older than 75 with active or convalescent COVID-19. Each CDR3 is given with its conserved first and last residue. The order of the fields is clone size, D gene, V gene, J gene, CDR3 protein, CDR3 DNA. D genes are given only for firm matches. Rows give clone size only sometimes, using once, few, many, or a class for an expanded clone.

-,TRBD2,TRBV29-1,TRBJ2-3,CSVEVRRGGPDTQYF,TGCAGCGTTGAAGTAAGGCGGGGGGGCCCAGATACGCAGTATTTT
-,-,TRBV30,TRBJ1-4,CAWKLRATNEKLFF,TGTGCCTGGAAATTGAGGGCAACTAATGAAAAACTGTTTTTT
-,-,TRBV19,TRBJ2-2,CASSPTGLAGELFF,TGTGCCAGTAGCCCGACGGGACTCGCCGGGGAGCTGTTTTTT
-,TRBD1,TRBV19,TRBJ1-5,CASTRDREGNQPQHF,TGTGCCAGTACCCGGGACAGGGAGGGCAATCAGCCCCAGCATTTT
-,TRBD1,TRBV19,TRBJ1-5,CASSILDRGLSNQPQHF,TGTGCCAGTAGTATCTTGGACAGGGGGCTTAGCAATCAGCCCCAGCATTTT
-,-,TRBV28,TRBJ1-5,CASSSQGPGQPQHF,TGTGCCAGCAGTTCACAGGGTCCGGGTCAGCCCCAGCATTTT
-,-,TRBV24-1,TRBJ1-2,CATSDPDRGGKGYTF,TGTGCCACCAGTGATCCCGACCGCGGCGGGAAGGGCTACACCTTC
-,TRBD2,TRBV6-5,TRBJ2-1,CASSYGLSGGVNEQFF,TGTGCCAGCAGTTATGGCCTGAGCGGGGGGGTCAATGAGCAGTTCTTC
-,-,TRBV23-1,TRBJ1-1,CASSLACAMNTEAFF,TGCGCCAGCAGTCTCGCTTGCGCTATGAACACTGAAGCTTTCTTT
once,TRBD2,TRBV4-2,TRBJ2-1,CASSQARLAGGQDNEQFF,TGTGCCAGCAGCCAAGCGCGACTAGCGGGGGGGCAGGATAATGAGCAGTTCTTC
-,-,TRBV29-1,TRBJ2-2,CAGENTGELFF,TGCGCGGGCGAGAACACCGGGGAGCTGTTTTTT
-,-,TRBV29-1,TRBJ1-1,CSVTNTGRGTEAFF,TGCAGCGTCACTAATACCGGGAGGGGCACTGAAGCTTTCTTT
-,TRBD2,TRBV11-1,TRBJ2-1,CASSHTSGSTNEQFF,TGTGCCAGCAGCCACACTAGCGGGAGTACCAATGAGCAGTTCTTC
-,TRBD1,TRBV6-4,TRBJ1-1,CASKQTGTNTEAFF,TGTGCCAGCAAACAGACAGGGACGAACACTGAAGCTTTCTTT
-,TRBD2,TRBV15,TRBJ2-3,CATTKLAGSTDTQYF,TGTGCCACCACCAAACTAGCGGGGAGCACAGATACGCAGTATTTT
once,-,TRBV5-4,TRBJ2-7,CASSLGHDLGEQYF,TGTGCCAGCAGCTTGGGGCACGACCTCGGGGAGCAGTACTTC
once,-,TRBV5-1,TRBJ1-4,CASTRGEGEKLFF,TGCGCCAGCACTCGGGGGGAGGGCGAAAAACTGTTTTTT